The entry that follows covers one T cell receptor beta chain sequence. The data were obtained in a study of blood T cell repertoires in COVID-19. Overall study: Samples of COVID-19 (acute and convalescent) were obtained from the United States, Italy and Spain. Sources were T cells, B-cell-depleted T cells, or PBMCs; the material itself was cDNA or gDNA.

Original data processing: How many nucleated cells were present was estimated from reference gene primer amplification. Sequencing used immunoSEQ multiplex PCR; TCRdb keeps in-frame clones, though not all of them. Clone size and the V and J calls come from that table; the DNA yielded D and trimming. Of almost 90,000 clones listed, about 90% are singletons. Patients from Seattle were sampled longitudinally, starting during active infection. Input material: peripheral blood. This sequence originates from a man aged 18 to 35 with COVID-19, enrolled during active disease.

The CDR3 bases are TGTGCCAGCAGCTGTTCGACAGATCGGAATCAGCCCCAGCATTTT. Translating it yields CASSCSTDRNQPQHF. V is TRBV13 and J is TRBJ1-5, with D perhaps matching TRBD1 (5 bases). V was cut by 4 bases and J by 4 bases, with 14 bases left in between. The CDR3 has 15 amino acids. CDR1 is PRHDT, CDR2 FYEKMQ, per germline (reference sequence).